Listed below are T cell receptor beta chains from one sample, sequenced in a study of spatial heterogeneity in lung cancer. TCRdb passed the 5' RACE reads through MiXCR, listing each CDR3 protein once. The profile covers more than 2,500 distinct CDR3 sequences, with 45% to 50% appearing a single time and approximately 63% taken by the ten largest. The starting material was lung tumor tissue, obtained at surgery. The receptor set was obtained from a male donor with early-stage non-small cell lung cancer. Each CDR3 is given with its conserved first and last residue. A D gene is named only where the DNA matches it firmly. The size entry is marked missing in some rows and otherwise reads once, few, many or a size class.

TRBJ2-5	TRBV5-1	-	medium-sized	CASSLAGPLGTQYF	TGCGCCAGCAGCTTGGCAGGGCCGTTAGGGACCCAGTACTTC
TRBJ2-1	TRBV12-3/TRBV12-4	-	-	CASSSGLLRGGDEQFF	TGTGCCAGCAGTTCCGGCCTATTGAGAGGGGGTGATGAGCAGTTCTTC
TRBJ2-1	TRBV4-3	-	-	CASSPAGNEQFF	TGCGCCAGCAGCCCGGCGGGTAATGAGCAGTTCTTC
TRBJ2-7	TRBV20-1	TRBD2	medium-sized	CSARKPLPGLAYEQYF	TGCAGTGCTAGAAAGCCTCTTCCGGGACTAGCCTACGAGCAGTACTTC
TRBJ2-7	TRBV7-2	TRBD2	few	CASSFGLAGSYEQYF	TGTGCCAGCAGCTTTGGACTAGCGGGGTCCTACGAGCAGTACTTC
TRBJ2-7	TRBV3-1	-	medium-sized	CASSQGRPLYF	TGTGCCAGCAGCCAAGGCCGGCCGTTGTACTTC
TRBJ2-7	TRBV29-1	-	-	CSVDGLRDPSSYEQYF	TGCAGCGTTGATGGCCTTCGGGACCCGAGCTCCTACGAGCAGTACTTC
TRBJ2-5	TRBV29-1	TRBD2	medium-sized	CSAGLAEETQYF	TGCAGCGCCGGACTAGCGGAAGAGACCCAGTACTTC
TRBJ1-1	TRBV28	-	-	CASSAPGFTEAFF	TGTGCCAGCAGTGCCCCGGGTTTTACTGAAGCTTTCTTT
TRBJ2-2	TRBV20-1	-	few	CSANAAGRNTGELFF	TGCAGTGCCAACGCGGCGGGCAGGAACACCGGGGAGCTGTTTTTT
TRBJ2-1	TRBV9	TRBD2	-	CASSVGERGGNEQFF	TGTGCCAGCAGCGTAGGAGAGCGGGGGGGGAATGAGCAGTTCTTC
TRBJ2-3	TRBV7-9	TRBD1	-	CASSPRQGMKTDTQYF	TGTGCCAGCAGCCCTCGACAGGGGATGAAGACAGATACGCAGTATTTT
TRBJ2-7	TRBV20-1	-	-	CSAQSPHLSSYEQYF	TGCAGTGCTCAGAGCCCTCATCTCAGCTCCTACGAGCAGTACTTC
TRBJ2-1	TRBV4-3	-	medium-sized	CASSQDRPNEQFF	TGCGCCAGCAGCCAAGATAGGCCAAATGAGCAGTTCTTC
TRBJ2-3	TRBV11-2	-	once	CASSPFQTSGDTQYF	TGTGCCAGCAGCCCCTTTCAGACAAGCGGAGATACGCAGTATTTT
TRBJ1-3	TRBV10-3	-	few	CAISAQRDSGNTIYF	TGTGCCATCAGTGCACAGCGGGACTCTGGAAACACCATATATTTT
TRBJ2-1	TRBV7-2	-	medium-sized	CASSLTYNEQFF	TGTGCCAGCAGCTTAACCTACAATGAGCAGTTCTTC
TRBJ1-4	TRBV30	TRBD1	-	CAWDTGTGNEKLFF	TGTGCCTGGGATACCGGGACAGGGAATGAAAAACTGTTTTTT
TRBJ2-1	TRBV2	TRBD2	once	CASRYLAGGFNEQFF	TGTGCCAGCAGGTATCTAGCGGGGGGCTTCAATGAGCAGTTCTTC
TRBJ2-3	TRBV18	TRBD1	medium-sized	CASSLGTGGADTQYF	TGTGCCAGCTCTCTTGGGACAGGGGGAGCAGATACGCAGTATTTT
TRBJ2-4	TRBV7-4	TRBD2	-	CASSINPGTSGSDKNIQYF	TGTGCCAGCAGCATCAACCCCGGGACTAGCGGGAGTGACAAAAACATTCAGTACTTC
TRBJ2-1	TRBV14	TRBD2	-	CASSLIAGESYNEQFF	TGTGCCAGCAGCCTAATAGCGGGAGAATCCTACAATGAGCAGTTCTTC
TRBJ1-6	TRBV6-5	TRBD1	-	CASSRDRDNSPLHF	TGTGCCAGCAGCCGGGACAGGGATAATTCACCCCTCCACTTT
TRBJ2-1	TRBV27	-	few	CAISREGVYNEQFF	TGTGCCATTTCGAGGGAAGGGGTCTACAATGAGCAGTTCTTC
TRBJ2-7	TRBV6-2/TRBV6-3	TRBD1	-	CASSSTPATGTYEQYF	TGTGCCAGCAGTTCAACTCCCGCGACAGGGACCTACGAGCAGTACTTC
TRBJ2-7	TRBV20-1	-	medium-sized	CSARDRRQYSHEQYF	TGCAGTGCTAGAGATAGGAGACAGTATTCCCACGAGCAGTACTTC
TRBJ2-4	TRBV15	-	-	CATSSKGVNIQYF	TGTGCCACCAGCTCGAAGGGAGTTAACATTCAGTACTTC
TRBJ2-3	TRBV28	TRBD2	-	CASSFSTSVGDTQYF	TGTGCCAGCAGTTTCAGTACTAGCGTTGGGGATACGCAGTATTTT
TRBJ2-7	TRBV13	-	large	CASGENTVSYEQYF	TGTGCCAGCGGAGAAAATACAGTCAGCTACGAGCAGTACTTC
TRBJ2-1	TRBV28	TRBD1	few	CASSSPILRGGRGYNEQFF	TGTGCCAGCAGTTCACCCATACTAAGAGGGGGCCGAGGGTACAATGAGCAGTTCTTC
TRBJ2-7	TRBV5-1	-	-	CASSPFGAGTYEQYF	TGCGCCAGCAGCCCCTTCGGTGCAGGTACCTACGAGCAGTACTTC
TRBJ2-7	TRBV6-2/TRBV6-3	-	few	CASSYSSASNEQYF	TGTGCCAGCAGTTACTCGTCGGCCAGTAACGAGCAGTACTTC
TRBJ2-7	TRBV6-1	-	-	CASSDAYEQYF	TGTGCCAGCAGTGACGCCTACGAGCAGTACTTC
TRBJ2-1	TRBV10-3	-	-	CAIRPADYNEQFF	TGTGCCATCAGGCCAGCGGATTACAATGAGCAGTTCTTC
TRBJ2-5	TRBV7-2	TRBD2	few	CASSPQLAGGGTQYF	TGTGCCAGCAGCCCACAACTAGCGGGGGGAGGGACCCAGTACTTC
TRBJ2-1	TRBV2	TRBD1	-	CASSLRSFGTVSSYNEQFF	TGTGCCAGCAGCCTCCGGAGTTTCGGGACAGTCAGCTCCTACAATGAGCAGTTCTTC
TRBJ1-6	TRBV5-4	-	-	CASSWRRGAESPLHF	TGTGCCAGCAGCTGGCGCCGGGGGGCAGAATCACCCCTCCACTTT
TRBJ1-3	TRBV7-9	-	-	CASSSYSSGNTIYF	TGTGCCAGCAGCTCATACTCCTCTGGAAACACCATATATTTT
TRBJ2-7	TRBV28	-	few	CASSFLRQAFKRYEQYF	TGTGCCAGCAGTTTCCTTCGACAGGCTTTTAAGAGATACGAGCAGTACTTC
TRBJ2-3	TRBV25-1	-	-	CASSSHSLSSTDTQYF	TGTGCCAGCAGTAGTCACTCGTTATCTAGCACAGATACGCAGTATTTT
TRBJ2-5	TRBV11-3	TRBD2	medium-sized	CASSQGLAGRETQYF	TGTGCCAGCAGCCAGGGACTAGCGGGGAGAGAGACCCAGTACTTC
TRBJ2-2	TRBV6-2/TRBV6-3	-	-	CASSRYRQGGIGELFF	TGTGCCAGCAGTCGCTATCGACAGGGAGGTATAGGGGAGCTGTTTTTT
TRBJ2-2	TRBV5-1	TRBD1	-	CASSWGQGNGELFF	TGCGCCAGCAGCTGGGGACAGGGAAACGGGGAGCTGTTTTTT
TRBJ2-1	TRBV3-1	-	-	CASSQEEARSDEQFF	TGTGCCAGCAGCCAAGAGGAGGCTAGGTCCGATGAGCAGTTCTTC
TRBJ1-3	TRBV28	-	-	CASSLSLGAGNTKYF	TGTGCCAGCAGTTTATCGTTGGGCGCCGGAAACACCAAATATTTT
TRBJ2-7	TRBV20-1	TRBD2	-	CSARDPSETSGDWGEQYF	TGCAGTGCTAGAGATCCCTCCGAAACTAGCGGGGACTGGGGCGAGCAGTACTTC
TRBJ2-5	TRBV6-5	-	-	CASSSLGFSGQQETQYF	TGTGCCAGCAGTTCCCTCGGTTTTTCCGGACAGCAAGAGACCCAGTACTTC
TRBJ2-1	TRBV20-1	TRBD2	medium-sized	CSARDWGRAEDEQFF	TGCAGTGCTAGGGATTGGGGGAGGGCCGAGGATGAGCAGTTCTTC
TRBJ2-3	TRBV11-2	-	few	CASSSLRTDTQYF	TGTGCCAGCAGCTCGCTACGAACCGATACGCAGTATTTT
TRBJ1-6	TRBV30	-	medium-sized	CAWREGPPAAPLHF	TGTGCCTGGAGGGAAGGGCCGCCGGCTGCACCCCTCCACTTT
TRBJ2-2	TRBV7-2	-	-	CASRFGPANTGELFF	TGTGCCAGCAGATTTGGGCCGGCGAACACCGGGGAGCTGTTTTTT
TRBJ2-3	TRBV7-2	-	-	CASSQGGRDTQYF	TGTGCCAGCAGTCAGGGGGGCCGCGATACGCAGTATTTT
TRBJ2-1	TRBV12-3/TRBV12-4	-	medium-sized	CASSPEPPNPRNEQFF	TGTGCCAGCAGTCCCGAACCCCCGAACCCTCGCAATGAGCAGTTCTTC
TRBJ2-3	TRBV7-6	TRBD1	once	CASSQRTGSTDTQYF	TGTGCCAGCAGCCAAAGGACAGGGAGCACAGATACGCAGTATTTT
TRBJ2-7	TRBV28	TRBD1	-	CASRPTSTGGAYEQYF	TGTGCTAGCAGACCTACCTCGACAGGGGGGGCCTACGAGCAGTACTTC